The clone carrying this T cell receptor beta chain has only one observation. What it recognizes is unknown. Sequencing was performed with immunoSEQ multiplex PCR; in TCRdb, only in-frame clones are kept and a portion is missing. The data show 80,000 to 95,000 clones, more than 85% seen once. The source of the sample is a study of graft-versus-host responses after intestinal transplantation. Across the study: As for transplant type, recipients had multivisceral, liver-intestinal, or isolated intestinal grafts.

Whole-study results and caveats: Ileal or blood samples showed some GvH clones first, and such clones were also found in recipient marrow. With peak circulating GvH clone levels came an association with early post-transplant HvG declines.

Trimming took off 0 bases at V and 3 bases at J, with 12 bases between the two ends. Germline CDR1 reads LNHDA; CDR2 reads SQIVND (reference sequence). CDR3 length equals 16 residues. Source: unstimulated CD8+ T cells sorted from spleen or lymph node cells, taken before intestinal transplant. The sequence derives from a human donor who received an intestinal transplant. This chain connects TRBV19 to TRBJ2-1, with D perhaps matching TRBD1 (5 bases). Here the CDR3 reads CASSIDLDRYYNEQFF. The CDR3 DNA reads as TGTGCCAGTAGTATAGATCTCGACAGATACTACAATGAGCAGTTCTTC. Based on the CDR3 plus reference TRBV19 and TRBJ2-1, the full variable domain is DGGITQSPKYLFRKEGQNVTLSCEQNLNHDAMYWYRQDPGQGLRLIYYSQIVNDFQKGDIAEGYSVSREKKESFPLTVTSAQKNPTAFYLCASSIDLDRYYNEQFFGPGTRLTVL.